The present T cell receptor (beta chain) was sequenced within a study of CD8 T cells in ankylosing spondylitis. With regard to this clonotype: Its target is not known.

TCRdb redid the calling of the 5' RACE reads with MiXCR, one entry per CDR3 protein. In the table there are fewer than 400,000 distinct CDR3 sequences, approximately 20% of which are singletons. Trimming took 8 bases from V and 13 from J, leaving 18 bases between them. The germline V gene encodes CDR1 WSHSY and CDR2 SAAADI. The CDR3 consists of 13 residues. Notes on the study in general: Significant enrichment of disease-linked clones was reported in matched ankylosing spondylitis synovial fluid. Several highly homologous variants formed a TCR beta motif that appeared characteristic of ankylosing spondylitis blood. Within peripheral blood, clones linked to disease were CD8+ and relatively rare.

This receptor was obtained from a male donor with ankylosing spondylitis. The material sequenced was blood, either unsorted or a sorted T cell fraction (not recorded which). The chain combines TRBV10-2 with TRBJ1-6, with a weak D call TRBD1 (5 bases). The CDR3 protein is CASSGTPLSPLHF. The CDR3 region has the DNA TGCGCCAGCTCGGGGACCCCTCTATCCCCCCTCCACTTT.